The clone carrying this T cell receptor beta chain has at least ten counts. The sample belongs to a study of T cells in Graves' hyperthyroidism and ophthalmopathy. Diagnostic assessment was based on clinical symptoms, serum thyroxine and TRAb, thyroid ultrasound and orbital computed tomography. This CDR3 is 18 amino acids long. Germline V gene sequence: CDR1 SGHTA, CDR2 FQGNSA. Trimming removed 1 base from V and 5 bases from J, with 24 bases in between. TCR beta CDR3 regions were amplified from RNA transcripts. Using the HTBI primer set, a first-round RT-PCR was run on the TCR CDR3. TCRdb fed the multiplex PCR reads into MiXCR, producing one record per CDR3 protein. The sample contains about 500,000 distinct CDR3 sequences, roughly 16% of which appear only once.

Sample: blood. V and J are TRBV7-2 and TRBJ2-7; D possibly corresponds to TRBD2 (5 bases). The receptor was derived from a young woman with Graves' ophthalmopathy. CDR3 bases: TGTGCCAGCAGCTTAGTCGGCAGTGCCCTGGGAGTTTCGAACGAGCAGTACTTC. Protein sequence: CASSLVGSALGVSNEQYF.